This passage covers 23 T cell receptor beta chains from one sample sequenced in a study of T-cell reconstitution after alpha-beta-depleted transplantation in children. The authors prepared the TCRbeta library with unique molecular identifiers. One entry per CDR3 protein results from TCRdb running MiXCR on the PCR reads. The data hold about 640,000 distinct CDR3 sequences, with roughly 13% observed a single time. The material sequenced was PBMCs, mostly from graft donor cells, taken 360 days after TCRalphabeta/CD19-depleted stem cell transplant. These receptors were taken from a male patient aged 10 to 17 who had a stem cell transplant for acute myeloid leukemia, so the T cells may come from the graft donor.

The chain couples TRBV28 to TRBJ2-3; D remains unclear. This CDR3 is built from 15 residues. V lost 4 bases and J 0 bases, leaving 11 bases between the germline ends. Germline V gene lookup returns CDR1 MDHEN and CDR2 SYDVKM. CDR3 nucleotide sequence: TGTGCCAGCAGTTATATTGGCGTTAGCACAGATACGCAGTATTTT. Translated: CASSYIGVSTDTQYF.

This clonotype was detected only once. V gene TRBV28 combines with J gene TRBJ2-1; a weak D match, TRBD2 (5 bases). The V gene lost 6 bases and the J gene lost 4 bases, with 13 bases spanning the gap. CDR1 is MDHEN, CDR2 SYDVKM, per germline. The CDR3 sequence is 14 residues long. The CDR3 protein is CASSFLGLYNEQFF. The DNA for the CDR3 is TGTGCCAGCAGCTTCCTCGGACTGTACAATGAGCAGTTCTTC.

V gene TRBV12-3 or TRBV12-4 combines with J gene TRBJ2-1; a weak D match, TRBD2 (5 bases). V shed 1 base and J shed 9 bases, with 10 bases lying between them. This CDR3 spans 13 amino acids. The CDR3 loop reads CASSLGDAGEQFF. The CDR3 DNA reads as TGTGCCAGCAGTTTAGGAGATGCGGGTGAGCAGTTCTTC.

The chain is built from TRBV15 and TRBJ2-1; 11 bases match TRBD2. The trim removed 4 bases at V and 3 bases at J, leaving 11 bases unmatched. CDR1 and CDR2 from the germline V gene are LNHNV and YYDKDF (reference sequence). The CDR3 spans 18 residues. The CDR3 nucleotides read TGTGCCACCAGCACCTCCATATTGACTAGCGGGGACTACAATGAGCAGTTCTTC. This codes for CATSTSILTSGDYNEQFF.

As to this clonotype: A much larger clone differs by one base, so this may be a read error. The V call is TRBV29-1, the J call TRBJ2-7; D uncertain. Between the trimmed V and J ends, which lost 5 bases and 2 bases, there was a span of 7 bases. The CDR3 is made up of 11 amino acids. Germline V gene data show CDR1 as SQVTM and CDR2 as ANQGSEA. This chain's CDR3 is CSVTITYEQYF. CDR3 DNA: TGCAGCGTTACTATCACCTACGAGCAGTACTTC.

The chain combines TRBV12-3 or TRBV12-4 with TRBJ2-7; 14 bases are shared with TRBD2. This CDR3 contains 17 residues. V lost 3 bases to trimming and J lost 0 bases; unmatched junction nucleotides: 4. CDR3 in amino acids: CASSLGLAGVNSYEQYF. The CDR3 DNA reads TGTGCCAGCAGTTTGGGACTAGCGGGAGTCAACTCCTACGAGCAGTACTTC.

This chain uses TRBV19 with TRBJ2-1, with TRBD1 matching over 10 bases. There are 15 residues in the CDR3. Per germline, CDR1 LNHDA and CDR2 SQIVND (reference sequence). After removal of 8 bases from V and 4 bases from J, the junction contained 8 bases not matched to a gene. CDR3 residues: CASQADRGGYNEQFF. CDR3 DNA sequence: TGTGCCAGTCAGGCGGACAGGGGGGGATACAATGAGCAGTTCTTC.

This clonotype has a count of ten or more. This rearrangement joins TRBV4-3 to TRBJ2-1; the match to TRBD2 covers 9 bases. Germline V gene data show CDR1 as LGHNA and CDR2 as YSLEER. V was pared by 1 base and J by 7 bases, with 11 bases of the junction left unmatched. The CDR3 is 17 residues long. The CDR3 region is CASSQVTLAGAPNEQFF. CDR3 nucleotides: TGCGCCAGCAGCCAAGTAACACTAGCGGGTGCCCCAAATGAGCAGTTCTTC.

The J gene is TRBJ2-7, the V gene TRBV6-5, with 15 bases aligning to TRBD2. The CDR3 has 16 residues. The germline V gene has CDR1 MNHEY and CDR2 SVGAGI. After removal of 6 bases from V and 5 bases from J, the junction contained 8 bases not matched to a gene. The CDR3: CASSRWTSGREHEQYF. The CDR3 nucleotides are TGTGCCAGCAGCCGTTGGACTAGCGGGAGGGAGCACGAGCAGTACTTC.

This clonotype was counted many times. The gene calls are TRBV7-9 and TRBJ2-1; 14 bases are shared with TRBD2. The V segment lost 5 bases and the J segment 4 bases; nucleotides outside the gene matches: 7. Germline-derived CDR1 and CDR2 are SEHNR and FQNEAQ (reference sequence). This CDR3 has 17 amino acids. The CDR3 DNA sequence: TGTGCCAGCAGCACCCGGACTAGCGGGAGGAATTACAATGAGCAGTTCTTC. This gives the protein CASSTRTSGRNYNEQFF.

The chain carries TRBV4-2 and TRBJ2-2, with 13 bases matching TRBD2. This CDR3 comprises 19 residues. The V and J ends lost 4 bases and 4 bases, in that order; junction bases with no gene match: 12. Per the germline V gene, CDR1 is LGHNA and CDR2 is YNFKEQ. CDR3 sequence: CASSPGRTSGSAGTGELFF. CDR3 DNA: TGTGCCAGCAGCCCCGGTCGGACTAGCGGGAGTGCAGGCACCGGGGAGCTGTTTTTT.

The rearrangement links TRBV13 to TRBJ2-7, with a possible D match to TRBD2 (6 bases). Germline CDR1 PRHDT, CDR2 FYEKMQ (reference sequence). V dropped 4 bases and J dropped 5 bases, with 12 bases sitting between them. The CDR3 has 13 residues. CDR3 region: CASSYGSPHEQYF. The CDR3 nucleotides read TGTGCCAGCAGCTACGGGAGTCCACACGAGCAGTACTTC.

The V gene is TRBV28, the J gene TRBJ1-5, with 11 bases aligning to TRBD1. CDR1 is MDHEN, CDR2 SYDVKM, per germline. The CDR3 has 17 amino acids. V shed 5 bases and J 2 bases; nucleotides not matched to a gene: 8. In nucleotides, the CDR3 is TGTGCCAGCAGTATCCGGGACAGGGGGACTGGCAATCAGCCCCAGCATTTT. It specifies CASSIRDRGTGNQPQHF.

This clonotype was seen a handful of times. This rearrangement joins TRBV20-1 to TRBJ1-5; the match to TRBD1 covers 10 bases. CDR3 length: 18 amino acids. CDR1 DFQATT and CDR2 SNEGSKA come from the germline V gene (reference sequence). Unmatched junction bases numbered 10, after V lost 2 bases and J lost 0 bases. The CDR3 spells CSARSKGQGLSSNQPQHF. Here the CDR3 DNA reads TGCAGTGCTAGATCTAAGGGACAGGGGCTCTCTAGCAATCAGCCCCAGCATTTT.

J is TRBJ2-7 and V is TRBV13, with 9 positions matching TRBD2. V dropped 7 bases and J dropped 0; count of bases not matched to a gene: 13. The CDR3 totals 17 residues. Looked up from germline, CDR1 is PRHDT and CDR2 is FYEKMQ (reference sequence). The CDR3 region is CASNRLAVTGGSYEQYF. The CDR3 DNA reads TGTGCCAGCAACCGACTAGCGGTGACCGGGGGCTCCTACGAGCAGTACTTC.

The CDR3 DNA follows: TGTGCCAGCAGCACCGTGGGACACCGTAACTATGGCTACACCTTC. The encoded protein is CASSTVGHRNYGYTF. This chain links TRBV5-6 with TRBJ1-2; perhaps TRBD1 as D (6 bases). The germline gives CDR1 SGHDT, CDR2 YYEEEE. V was pared by 4 bases and J by 1 base, with 14 bases between. CDR3 length: 15 residues. Supplemented by reference TRBV5-6 and TRBJ1-2, the full variable domain reads DAGVTQSPTHLIKTRGQQVTLRCSPKSGHDTVSWYQQALGQGPQFIFQYYEEEERQRGNFPDRFSGHQFPNYSSELNVNALLLGDSALYLCASSTVGHRNYGYTFGSGTRLTVV.

This clonotype was observed a handful of times. V usage is TRBV12-3 or TRBV12-4 and J usage is TRBJ2-1; D may be TRBD2 (6 bases). The germline V and J ends were trimmed by 6 bases and 3 bases, with 15 bases remaining between them. The CDR3 spans 15 residues. CDR3 nucleotide sequence: TGTGCCAGCAGCTACACGGGGGTCTTCTACAATGAGCAGTTCTTC. It encodes CASSYTGVFYNEQFF.

This clonotype has more than one count but fewer than ten. V gene TRBV28 combines with J gene TRBJ2-3, with 10 bases fitting TRBD1. The CDR3 is made up of 16 amino acids. Trimming removed 7 bases from V and 3 bases from J; junction bases left unmatched: 10. From germline, CDR1 is MDHEN and CDR2 SYDVKM. The CDR3 nucleotides read TGTGCCAGCACCTTATTGGGACAGGGGAGGACAGATACGCAGTATTTT. Translating gives CASTLLGQGRTDTQYF.

The rearrangement uses TRBV11-3 and TRBJ2-7, with TRBD1 as a possible D gene (9 bases). Per the germline V gene, CDR1 is SGHNT and CDR2 is YENEEA. There are 15 residues in the CDR3. Deletions cut 5 bases from V and 4 bases from J, with 18 bases between. The CDR3 DNA reads as TGTGCCAGCAGCACTAGCGGACAGGGGAGATACGAGCAGTACTTC. Translating it yields CASSTSGQGRYEQYF.

This clonotype appeared many times. V gene TRBV10-3 combines with J gene TRBJ2-3; D gene unclear. The V gene's germline CDR1 is ENHRY and CDR2 SYGVKD. The CDR3 is 11 amino acids. The V and J ends lost 8 bases and 3 bases respectively, with 6 bases between them. The CDR3 DNA is TGTGCCATCTTGGTGACAGATACGCAGTATTTT. Amino acid sequence: CAILVTDTQYF.

This clonotype has a handful of counts. The J gene is TRBJ2-7, the V gene TRBV5-6; D gene ambiguous. The germline V gene encodes CDR1 SGHDT and CDR2 YYEEEE. V lost 0 bases to trimming and J lost 1 base, with 14 bases between them. This CDR3 spans 16 amino acids. CDR3 protein: CASSLVKFRGSYEQYF. CDR3 bases: TGTGCCAGCAGCTTGGTAAAGTTTCGAGGTTCCTACGAGCAGTACTTC.

The table lists this clonotype with a few counts. The chain combines TRBV28 with TRBJ2-7; D perhaps matches TRBD2 (5 bases). Trimming removed 2 bases at V and 1 base at J, with 15 bases between. CDR1 is MDHEN and CDR2 is SYDVKM in the germline V gene. This CDR3 has 16 residues. CDR3 protein: CASSLVVGVSSYEQYF. The DNA for the CDR3 is TGTGCCAGCAGTTTAGTCGTCGGGGTATCATCCTACGAGCAGTACTTC.

The genes are TRBV24-1 and TRBJ2-1; maybe TRBD2 (6 bases). V was pared by 4 bases and J by 2 bases, with 23 bases between. CDR3 length equals 19 residues. Germline CDR1 and CDR2: KGHDR and SFDVKD. The CDR3 region has the DNA TGTGCCACCAGTGAAGACCTTGCGGGACCTTATTCGGCCTACAATGAGCAGTTCTTC. It translates to CATSEDLAGPYSAYNEQFF.